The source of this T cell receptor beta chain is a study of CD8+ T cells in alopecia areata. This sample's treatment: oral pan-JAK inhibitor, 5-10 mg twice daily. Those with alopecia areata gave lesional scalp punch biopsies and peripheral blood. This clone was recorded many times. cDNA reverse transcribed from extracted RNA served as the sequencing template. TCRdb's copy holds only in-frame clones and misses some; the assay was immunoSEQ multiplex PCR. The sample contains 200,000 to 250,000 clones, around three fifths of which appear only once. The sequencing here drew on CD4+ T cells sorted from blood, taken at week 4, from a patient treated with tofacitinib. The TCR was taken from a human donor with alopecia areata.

The CDR3 DNA is TGCAGCGTTAGGGTTGACATGAACACTGAAGCTTTCTTT. This gives the protein CSVRVDMNTEAFF. The rearrangement uses TRBV29-1 and TRBJ1-1; the D is unclear. The CDR3 runs to 13 residues. V lost 5 bases, J lost 0 bases, and 10 bases lay in between. CDR1 SQVTM and CDR2 ANQGSEA come from the germline V gene.